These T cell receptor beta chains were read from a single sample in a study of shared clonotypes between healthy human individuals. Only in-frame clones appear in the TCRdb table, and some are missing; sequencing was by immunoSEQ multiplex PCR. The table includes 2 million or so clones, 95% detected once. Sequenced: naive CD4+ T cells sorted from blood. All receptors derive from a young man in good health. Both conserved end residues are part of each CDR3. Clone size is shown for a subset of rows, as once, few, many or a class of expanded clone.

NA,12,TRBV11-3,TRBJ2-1,CASSLDYDEQFF
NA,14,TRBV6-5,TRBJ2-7,CASKLGQLSYEQYF
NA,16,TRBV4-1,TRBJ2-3,CASSQDSQGKADTQYF
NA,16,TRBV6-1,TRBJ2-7,CASSVIPGQARNEQYF
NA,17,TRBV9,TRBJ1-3,CASSARQGEGAGNTIYF
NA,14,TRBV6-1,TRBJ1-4,CASSERQGDYKLFF
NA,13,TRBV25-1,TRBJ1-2,CASTPAGVGGYTF
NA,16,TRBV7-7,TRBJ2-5,CASSSGLAGAGETQYF
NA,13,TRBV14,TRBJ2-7,CASSQSEWGEQYF
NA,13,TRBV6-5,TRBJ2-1,CASRTGGRNEQFF
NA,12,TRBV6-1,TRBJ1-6,CASSDFFPPLHF
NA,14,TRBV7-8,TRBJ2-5,CASSLGAVQETQYF
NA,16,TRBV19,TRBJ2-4,CASSIGQVIAKNIQYF
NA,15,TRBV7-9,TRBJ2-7,CASSSRGWGNGEQYF
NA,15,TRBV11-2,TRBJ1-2,CASRPLKTQDYGYTF
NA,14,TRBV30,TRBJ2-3,CAWRLTSGGPTQYF
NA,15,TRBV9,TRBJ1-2,CASSPSGALNYGYTF
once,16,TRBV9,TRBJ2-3,CASSVRGLAKADTQYF
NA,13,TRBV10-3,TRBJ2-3,CAISEGSTDTQYF
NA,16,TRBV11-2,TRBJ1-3,CASSFRGVGAGNTIYF
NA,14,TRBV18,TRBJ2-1,CASSPTGLGNEQFF
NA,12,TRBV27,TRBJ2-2,CASSFYTGELFF
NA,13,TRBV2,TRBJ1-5,CASSEGLEGPQHF
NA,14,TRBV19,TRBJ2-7,CASSKHLASYEQYF
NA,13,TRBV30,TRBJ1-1,CAWTSGMNTEAFF
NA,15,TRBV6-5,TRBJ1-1,CASSYSDRANTEAFF
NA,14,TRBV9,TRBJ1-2,CASSVVPGSYGYTF
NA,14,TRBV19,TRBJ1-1,CASSTSTGGLEAFF
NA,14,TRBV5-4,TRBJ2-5,CASSSGTSGETQYF
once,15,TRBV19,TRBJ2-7,CASSTGGQGTYEQYF
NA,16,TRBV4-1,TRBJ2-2,CASSPRQGGNTGELFF
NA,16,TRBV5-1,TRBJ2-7,CASSLAIAGEWNEQYF
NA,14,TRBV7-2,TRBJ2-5,CASSSGRFQETQYF
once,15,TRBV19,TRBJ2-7,CASSIGGRGTYEQYF
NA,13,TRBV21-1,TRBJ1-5,CATALYRNGSQHF
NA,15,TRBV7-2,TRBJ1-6,CASSLGTRVLSPLHF
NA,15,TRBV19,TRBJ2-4,CASSIPRIDKNIQYF
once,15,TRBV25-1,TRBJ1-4,CASSEAGSVNEKLFF
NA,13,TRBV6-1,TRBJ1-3,CASSGGPGNTIYF
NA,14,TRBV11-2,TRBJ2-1,CASSLRGGHYEQFF
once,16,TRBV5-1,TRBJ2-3,CASSSGDSSSTDTQYF
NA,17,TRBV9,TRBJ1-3,CASSEGTGGNRGNTIYF
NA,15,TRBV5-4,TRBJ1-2,CASSLGGTINYGYTF
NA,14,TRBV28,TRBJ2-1,CASKGLQLNNEQFF
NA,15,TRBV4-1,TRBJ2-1,CASSQVALSGNEQFF
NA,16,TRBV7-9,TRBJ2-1,CASSLTGGTPYNEQFF
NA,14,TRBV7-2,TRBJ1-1,CASSLDRWNTEAFF
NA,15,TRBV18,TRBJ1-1,CASSQTDRGSTEALF
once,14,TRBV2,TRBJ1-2,CASSEMRGNTHLFF
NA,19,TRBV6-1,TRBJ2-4,CASSEEGTAGLGAKNIQYF
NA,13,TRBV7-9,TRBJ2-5,CASSRDIEETQYF
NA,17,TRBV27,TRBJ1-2,CASSLSFRVGANYGYTF
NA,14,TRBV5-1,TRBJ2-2,CASRISSGTGELFF
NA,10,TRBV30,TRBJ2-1,CAWSGNEQFF
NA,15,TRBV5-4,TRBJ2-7,CASSPIEGAVNEQYF